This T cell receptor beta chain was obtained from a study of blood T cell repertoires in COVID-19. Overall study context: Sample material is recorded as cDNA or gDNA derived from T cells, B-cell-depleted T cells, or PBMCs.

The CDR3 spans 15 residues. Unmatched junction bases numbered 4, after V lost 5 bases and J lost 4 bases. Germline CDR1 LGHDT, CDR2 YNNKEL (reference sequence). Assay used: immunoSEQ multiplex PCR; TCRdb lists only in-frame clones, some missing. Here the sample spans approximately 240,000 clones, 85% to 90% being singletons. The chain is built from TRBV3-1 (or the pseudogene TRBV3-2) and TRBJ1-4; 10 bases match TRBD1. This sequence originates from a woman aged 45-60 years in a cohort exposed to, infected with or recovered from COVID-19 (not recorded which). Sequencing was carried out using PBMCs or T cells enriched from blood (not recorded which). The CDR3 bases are TGTGCCAGCAGCAAGGGACAGGGGCATAATGAAAAACTGTTTTTT. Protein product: CASSKGQGHNEKLFF.